Each of the 21 T cell receptor beta chains below was sequenced from the same sample in a study of cytomegalovirus exposure and HLA in healthy donors (dated by TCRdb to 2016 to 2017). Receptor amplification or capture employed the immunoSEQ multiplex PCR assay. The multiplex PCR relied on a mix of 60 forward primers for TCR Vbeta segments and 13 reverse primers for TCR Jbeta segments. What TCRdb holds here is the immuneACCESS table cut down to in-frame rearrangements. Part of the clones is not present; checked against another copy, under half of the missing clones reflect an unresolved V gene, and the others are unexplained. This sample's table contains fewer than 250,000 clones. The ten largest account for roughly 0.89% of the sample. The sample taken for sequencing was PBMCs. These TCRs come from a woman in her twenties or thirties in good health and CMV-seropositive.

The chain joins TRBV6-6 to TRBJ2-2, with 7 bases aligning to TRBD2. The CDR3 spans 16 residues. Germline V gives CDR1 MNHNY, CDR2 SVGAGI (reference sequence). V shed 7 bases, J shed 1 base, and the junction held 9 bases outside the gene matches. CDR3 nucleotides: TGTGCCAGCACTACGAAGCTAGCGGAGAACACCGGGGAGCTGTTTTTT. Amino acids: CASTTKLAENTGELFF.

The gene calls are TRBV2 and TRBJ1-2; D is perhaps TRBD1 (5 bases). The CDR3 contains 13 residues. Germline V CDR1 and CDR2: SNHLY, FYNNEI. V shed 3 bases and J shed 9 bases, with 14 bases lying between them. This CDR3 is CASSESRQGSYTF. Here the CDR3 DNA reads TGTGCCAGCAGTGAGTCACGGCAGGGCAGCTACACCTTC.

This rearrangement joins TRBV19 to TRBJ1-2; TRBD1 is a possible D gene (5 bases). Germline V gives CDR1 LNHDA, CDR2 SQIVND (reference sequence). The V gene lost 3 bases and the J gene lost 0 bases, with 14 bases spanning the gap. The CDR3 sequence is 16 residues long. CDR3 sequence reads: CASSIFPGGTNYGYTF. In DNA, the CDR3 is TGTGCCAGTAGTATTTTCCCGGGGGGGACTAACTATGGCTACACCTTC.

The rearrangement links TRBV9 to TRBJ2-1; D perhaps matches TRBD2 (6 bases). Trimming removed 4 bases at V and 8 bases at J, with 25 bases between. Germline V gene data show CDR1 as SGDLS and CDR2 as YYNGEE. The CDR3 is 17 residues long. CDR3 DNA: TGTGCCAGCAGCCCCAGTGGAGGGAGTCTGAGTTTCGATGAGCAGTTCTTC. Translation gives CASSPSGGSLSFDEQFF.

This chain joins TRBV18 and TRBJ2-6; perhaps TRBD2 as D (5 bases). The CDR3 covers 15 residues. CDR1 and CDR2 from the germline V gene are KGHSH and LQKENI. Trimming took 0 bases from V and 4 from J, leaving 7 bases between them. The CDR3: CASSPPGVGANVLTF. The CDR3 coding sequence is TGTGCCAGCTCACCACCCGGGGTCGGGGCCAACGTCCTGACTTTC.

J is TRBJ2-2 and V is TRBV15, with 8 nucleotides matching TRBD2. The V gene's germline CDR1 is LNHNV and CDR2 YYDKDF (reference sequence). Trimming cost V 2 bases and J 7 bases; bases outside gene matches: 6. This CDR3 is built from 15 residues. The CDR3 spells CATSRPGGASGELFF. In nucleotides, the CDR3 is TGTGCCACCAGCAGACCCGGGGGGGCAAGCGGGGAGCTGTTTTTT. The entire variable domain, with the rest obtained from reference TRBV15 and TRBJ2-2, is as follows: DAMVIQNPRYQVTQFGKPVTLSCSQTLNHNVMYWYQQKSSQAPKLLFHYYDKDFNNEADTPDNFQSRRPNTSFCFLDIRSPGLGDTAMYLCATSRPGGASGELFFGEGSRLTVL.

The V gene is TRBV21-1, the J gene TRBJ1-1; the table assigns TRBD1, which was not confirmed against the DNA. TRBV21-1 is given as a pseudogene. The CDR3 extends over 18 amino acids. The CDR3: CASSTPDIQGAMNTEAFF. The CDR3 region has the DNA TGTGCCAGCAGCACCCCCGATATTCAGGGTGCCATGAACACTGAAGCTTTCTTT.

The chain combines TRBV6-1 with TRBJ1-2; TRBD1 aligns across 8 bases. The CDR3 runs to 18 residues. The germline V gene encodes CDR1 MNHNS and CDR2 SASEGT. The V and J ends lost 4 bases and 3 bases, in that order; junction bases with no gene match: 16. The CDR3 here is CASSATLGTGRRYYGYTF. CDR3 sequence (DNA): TGTGCCAGCAGTGCCACTCTAGGGACAGGAAGGAGGTACTATGGCTACACCTTC.

The chain joins TRBV10-3 to TRBJ2-2; 11 bases map to TRBD1. The CDR3 extends over 15 amino acids. Germline CDR1 is ENHRY and CDR2 is SYGVKD. With 10 bases clipped from V and 3 bases from J, the junction kept 7 bases outside the gene matches. CDR3 region: CATAGTGGDTGELFF. The CDR3 DNA sequence: TGTGCCACTGCCGGGACAGGGGGGGACACCGGGGAGCTGTTTTTT.

V is TRBV19 and J is TRBJ2-4; 9 bases are shared with TRBD2. Germline V gene sequence: CDR1 LNHDA, CDR2 SQIVND (reference sequence). This CDR3 has 14 residues. J was trimmed by 7 bases and V by 5 bases; bases with no gene match: 6. The CDR3 region is CASSGVAGANIQYF. The CDR3 nucleotides read TGTGCCAGTAGTGGGGTAGCGGGAGCTAACATTCAGTACTTC.

The chain employs TRBV19 and TRBJ2-1, with 10 bases matching TRBD2. V shed 3 bases and J 7 bases; nucleotides not matched to a gene: 6. The CDR3 sequence is 15 residues long. In germline, CDR1 is LNHDA, CDR2 SQIVND (reference sequence). The CDR3 DNA reads as TGTGCCAGTAGTATTGGGGCTAGCGGGAGAAATGAGCAGTTCTTC. It is translated as CASSIGASGRNEQFF.

The chain combines TRBV7-2 with TRBJ2-7; 9 bases map to TRBD1. CDR1 SGHTA and CDR2 FQGNSA come from the germline V gene. The CDR3 consists of 14 residues. Losses at the gene ends were 5 bases for V and 1 base for J; bases not matched to a gene: 3. CDR3 region: CASSPGTGSYEQYF. In DNA, the CDR3 is TGTGCCAGCAGCCCAGGGACAGGGTCCTACGAGCAGTACTTC.

The V and J genes are TRBV6-5 and TRBJ2-7; D not certain. CDR1 and CDR2 from the germline V gene are MNHEY and SVGAGI. This CDR3 is 15 amino acids long. V was pared by 0 bases and J by 0 bases, with 9 bases between. The CDR3 spells CASSYSTGRSYEQYF. The DNA of the CDR3 is TGTGCCAGCAGTTACTCAACGGGTCGCTCCTACGAGCAGTACTTC.

The chain couples TRBV7-9 to TRBJ2-3, with a possible D match to TRBD2 (6 bases). Germline V gene data show CDR1 as SEHNR and CDR2 as FQNEAQ (reference sequence). Trimming cost V 4 bases and J 3 bases, with 14 bases left between them. This CDR3 region has 15 residues. Here the CDR3 reads CASSWQAEGTDTQYF. The CDR3 DNA is TGTGCCAGCAGCTGGCAGGCGGAGGGTACAGATACGCAGTATTTT.

This chain links TRBV29-1 with TRBJ1-2; D might be TRBD1 (6 bases). This CDR3 is built from 13 residues. Germline V gives CDR1 SQVTM, CDR2 ANQGSEA. Trimming removed 4 bases at V and 3 bases at J, with 12 bases between. CDR3 nucleotide sequence: TGCAGCGTTGCTGAGGGGGTGGACTATGGCTACACCTTC. This sequence encodes CSVAEGVDYGYTF.

The V and J genes are TRBV18 and TRBJ2-1; TRBD2 might be the D (6 bases). Germline CDR1 is KGHSH and CDR2 is LQKENI. V lost 0 bases to trimming and J lost 4 bases, with 13 bases between them. CDR3 length equals 16 residues. In DNA form, the CDR3 reads TGTGCCAGCTCACCACCGGGCGGGAACAGGTACAATGAGCAGTTCTTC. It is translated as CASSPPGGNRYNEQFF.

V is TRBV28 and J is TRBJ1-1, with D possibly matching TRBD1 (6 bases). In germline, CDR1 is MDHEN, CDR2 SYDVKM. The CDR3 length is 13 residues. Trimming removed 7 bases from V and 2 bases from J, with 11 bases in between. CDR3 DNA: TGTGCCAGCACCCAGGGGCCCAACACTGAAGCTTTCTTT. It encodes CASTQGPNTEAFF.

The CDR3 sequence: CASSRTGGLYTEAFF. DNA of the CDR3: TGTGCCAGCAGCCGGACAGGGGGCTTGTACACTGAAGCTTTCTTT. The genes are TRBV7-2 and TRBJ1-1; 11 bases are a match to TRBD1. Germline V lookup: CDR1 SGHTA, CDR2 FQGNSA. V shed 5 bases, J shed 3 bases, and the junction held 5 bases outside the gene matches. The CDR3 sequence is 15 residues long.

The chain couples TRBV15 to TRBJ2-7; 7 bases are shared with TRBD1. This CDR3 comprises 15 residues. V shed 2 bases, J shed 4 bases, and the junction held 8 bases outside the gene matches. CDR1 and CDR2 (germline): LNHNV, YYDKDF (reference sequence). Written as DNA, the CDR3 is TGTGCCACCAGCAGATCCCGGGACAGCGTATACGAGCAGTACTTC. This gives the protein CATSRSRDSVYEQYF.

V usage is TRBV6-6 and J usage is TRBJ1-5, with TRBD1 identical over 7 bases. Trimming took 7 bases from V and 2 from J; bases not matched to a gene: 8. Germline lookup yields CDR1 MNHNY and CDR2 SVGAGI (reference sequence). The CDR3 runs 15 residues. DNA of the CDR3: TGTGCCAGCAATAGAGGGGGCGGTGGCAATCAGCCCCAGCATTTT. This gives the protein CASNRGGGGNQPQHF.

The chain uses TRBV9 and TRBJ2-5; D gene ambiguous. CDR3 size: 13 residues. The germline CDR1 and CDR2 sequences are SGDLS and YYNGEE. With 0 bases removed from V and 5 bases from J, the gap between germline ends came to 8 bases. In DNA form, the CDR3 reads TGTGCCAGCAGCGTAGCGGAGTCCGAGACCCAGTACTTC. It specifies CASSVAESETQYF.